These 12 T cell receptor beta chains were sequenced from one sample in a study of OX40 agonist ivuxolimab in advanced cancers. Repertoires were generated with immunoSEQ multiplex PCR, while TCRdb's copy carries only in-frame clones and drops some. The profile shows over 55,000 clones, roughly nine tenths of them singletons. Sample: CD4+ or CD8+ T cells sorted from blood, taken in a trial of the OX40 agonist ivuxolimab. These receptors were obtained from an adult with an advanced solid tumor such as melanoma, head and neck, liver or kidney cancer.

This clone was counted only a few times. The chain joins TRBV15 to TRBJ2-4; 8 nucleotides line up with TRBD2. Germline CDR1 is LNHNV and CDR2 is YYDKDF (reference sequence). This CDR3 region has 15 residues. J lost 7 bases, V lost 1 base, and 6 bases had no gene match. The CDR3 reads CATSRGGGGRNIQYF. CDR3 bases: TGTGCCACCAGCAGAGGGGGGGGCGGGAGGAACATTCAGTACTTC.

The chain recombines TRBV28 with TRBJ2-5, with 11 bases fitting TRBD2. V lost 8 bases to trimming and J lost 2 bases; unmatched junction nucleotides: 13. Germline loops: CDR1 MDHEN, CDR2 SYDVKM. The CDR3 consists of 17 residues. CDR3 nucleotide sequence: TGTGCCAGCCTAGCGGGGGGCTTAAAAACCGGTCAAGAGACCCAGTACTTC. Translated, it gives CASLAGGLKTGQETQYF. The full variable domain, rest sourced from reference TRBV28 and TRBJ2-5, is DVKVTQSSRYLVKRTGEKVFLECVQDMDHENMFWYRQDPGLGLRLIYFSYDVKMKEKGDIPEGYSVSREKKERFSLILESASTNQTSMYLCASLAGGLKTGQETQYFGPGTRLLVL.

This chain uses TRBV7-6 with TRBJ1-4; D is unclear. Germline CDR1 SGHVS, CDR2 FNYEAQ. This CDR3 has 14 residues. Trimming took off 0 bases at V and 5 bases at J, with 7 bases between the two ends. CDR3 protein: CASSLAGTNEKLFF. In DNA form, the CDR3 reads TGTGCCAGCAGCTTAGCAGGAACCAATGAAAAACTGTTTTTT.

V is TRBV10-3 and J is TRBJ1-2, with 7 bases matching TRBD1. From germline, CDR1 is ENHRY and CDR2 SYGVKD. The CDR3 contains 15 residues. Trimming at V came to 3 bases and at J to 6 bases, leaving 10 bases not matched to a gene. The CDR3 sequence is CAISDPGQAVDGYTF. For the CDR3, the DNA is TGTGCCATCAGTGACCCCGGACAGGCAGTCGATGGCTACACCTTC.

V is TRBV28 and J is TRBJ1-2; no clear D gene. The V end lost 2 bases, the J end lost 4 bases, and 8 bases lay between the germline ends. The CDR3 length is 13 residues. Germline loops: CDR1 MDHEN, CDR2 SYDVKM. The CDR3 region has the DNA TGTGCCAGCAGTTTAGGGCCCACCTATGGCTACACCTTC. Amino acid sequence: CASSLGPTYGYTF.

The rearrangement uses TRBV6-6 and TRBJ2-3; D may be TRBD2 (5 bases). This CDR3 has 15 residues. Trimming pared 6 bases from V and 4 bases from J, leaving 17 bases between. Germline V CDR1 and CDR2: MNHNY, SVGAGI (reference sequence). The CDR3 spells CASSPSLAGADTQYF. The CDR3 nucleotides are TGTGCCAGCAGCCCCTCCTTGGCGGGCGCAGATACGCAGTATTTT.

This clone was seen just once. The DNA for the CDR3 is TGTGCCAGCAGCCCCGGGGTCGGGGGGCGGATGGAAAAACTGTTTTTT. It is translated as CASSPGVGGRMEKLFF. The chain carries TRBV7-8 and TRBJ1-4; D possibly corresponds to TRBD1 (6 bases). The CDR3 spans 16 residues. CDR1 is SGHVS, CDR2 FQNEAQ, per germline. Trimming pared 5 bases from V and 8 bases from J, leaving 21 bases between.

The chain uses TRBV28 and TRBJ1-5; D may be TRBD1 (6 bases). Trimming took off 5 bases at V and 0 bases at J, with 17 bases between the two ends. The V gene's germline CDR1 is MDHEN and CDR2 SYDVKM. The CDR3 is 17 amino acids. CDR3 bases: TGTGCCAGCAGTCCCCCCGGGGGCACCAATAGCAATCAGCCCCAGCATTTT. It translates to CASSPPGGTNSNQPQHF.

This clone came up once. The sample has other DNA sequences that encode this CDR3 too. The genes are TRBV5-1 and TRBJ2-7, with a possible D match to TRBD2 (5 bases). V lost 2 bases to trimming and J lost 7 bases, with 10 bases between them. Germline CDR1 and CDR2: SGHRS and YFSETQ. This CDR3 has 12 residues. The DNA for the CDR3 is TGCGCCAGCAGCTTAAGTCGGGAAGAGCAGTACTTC. Its translation is CASSLSREEQYF. The full variable domain, completed using reference TRBV5-1 and TRBJ2-7, is KAGVTQTPRYLIKTRGQQVTLSCSPISGHRSVSWYQQTPGQGLQFLFEYFSETQRNKGNFPGRFSGRQFSNSRSEMNVSTLELGDSALYLCASSLSREEQYFGPGTRLTVT.

The V call is TRBV19, the J call TRBJ1-2; a weak D match, TRBD1 (6 bases). Germline CDR1 reads LNHDA; CDR2 reads SQIVND (reference sequence). The CDR3 has 14 amino acids. Trimming took 7 bases from V and 6 from J, leaving 18 bases between them. The chain's CDR3 is CASISVAGANGYTF. The CDR3 DNA reads TGTGCCAGTATTTCTGTCGCGGGGGCAAATGGCTACACCTTC.

Remarks on this clone: Additional DNA sequences in this sample encode the identical CDR3. V gene TRBV5-1 combines with J gene TRBJ2-5, with no clear D. Trimming cost V 3 bases and J 2 bases, with 2 bases left between them. Germline lookup yields CDR1 SGHRS and CDR2 YFSETQ. CDR3 length: 11 amino acids. The CDR3 protein is CASSSQETQYF. The CDR3 nucleotides read TGCGCCAGCAGCTCGCAAGAGACCCAGTACTTC.

J is TRBJ2-5 and V is TRBV5-1, with 12 bases identical to TRBD2. Per germline, CDR1 SGHRS and CDR2 YFSETQ. The ends lost 4 bases at V and 1 base at J; junction bases unmatched: 5. This CDR3 is built from 16 residues. The CDR3 is CASSTPSGGAQETQYF. The CDR3 nucleotides read TGCGCCAGCAGCACCCCTAGCGGGGGGGCCCAAGAGACCCAGTACTTC.